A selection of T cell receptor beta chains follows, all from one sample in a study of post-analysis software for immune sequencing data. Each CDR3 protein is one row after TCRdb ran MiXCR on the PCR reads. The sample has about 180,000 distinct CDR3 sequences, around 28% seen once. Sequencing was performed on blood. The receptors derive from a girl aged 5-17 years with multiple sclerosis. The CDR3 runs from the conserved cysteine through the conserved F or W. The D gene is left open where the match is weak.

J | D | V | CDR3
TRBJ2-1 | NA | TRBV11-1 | CASSQSLTGRDSLNSYNEQFF
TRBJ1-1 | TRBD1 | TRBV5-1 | CASSLSGGHKTEAFF
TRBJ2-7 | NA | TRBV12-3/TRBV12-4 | CASSMGYLVYEQYF
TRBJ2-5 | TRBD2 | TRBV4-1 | CASSQEGLAGGQYF
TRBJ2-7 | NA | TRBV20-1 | CSAREAASSEQYF
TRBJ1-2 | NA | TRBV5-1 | CASKEGQIAYGYTF
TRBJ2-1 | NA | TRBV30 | CAWSVENEQFF
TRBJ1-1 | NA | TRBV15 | CATSRDRGTNTEAFF
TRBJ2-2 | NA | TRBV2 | CASTQGSGELFF
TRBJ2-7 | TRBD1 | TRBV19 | CASRSRDSSYEQYF
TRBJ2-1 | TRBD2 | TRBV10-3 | CAISGREALSAEQFF
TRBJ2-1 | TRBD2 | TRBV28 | CASSSLAGGSDEQFF
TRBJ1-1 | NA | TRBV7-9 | CASSPTLNEAFF
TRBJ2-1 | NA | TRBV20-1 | CSAPPSRWNEQFF
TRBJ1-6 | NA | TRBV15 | CATSRDGAGKSSYNSPLHF
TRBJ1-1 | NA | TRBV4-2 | CASSQGRGVNTGAFF
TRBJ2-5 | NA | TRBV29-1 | CSVGESQETQYF
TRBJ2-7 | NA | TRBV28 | CASTSARGSYEQYF
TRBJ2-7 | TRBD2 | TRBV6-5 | CASSLGLAHEQYF
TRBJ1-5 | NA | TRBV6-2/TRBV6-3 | CASRAGGYNQPQHF
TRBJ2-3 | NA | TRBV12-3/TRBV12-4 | CASTRPQGTTDTQYF
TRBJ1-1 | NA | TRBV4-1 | CASSQDQGRTLNTEAFF
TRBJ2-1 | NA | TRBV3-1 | CASSQARYNEQFF
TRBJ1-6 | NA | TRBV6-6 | CASSYSRDGRSPLHF
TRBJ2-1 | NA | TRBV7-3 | CASNLGLVGDNEQFF
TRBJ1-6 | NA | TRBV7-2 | CASSLDGRPPLHF
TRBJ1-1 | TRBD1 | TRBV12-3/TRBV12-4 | CASRTRDRGLLFQTEAFF
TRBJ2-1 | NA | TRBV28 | CASRFISPYNEQFF
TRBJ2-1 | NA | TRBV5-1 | CASRHDEEYNEQFF
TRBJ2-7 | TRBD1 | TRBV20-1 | CSARGDRARLASYEQYF
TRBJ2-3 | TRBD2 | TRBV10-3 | CATDPLAGGPGTDTQYF
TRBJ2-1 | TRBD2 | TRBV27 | CASSLTGGGRDEQFF
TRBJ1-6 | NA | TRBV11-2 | CASSLDQIGSPLHF
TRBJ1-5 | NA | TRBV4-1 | CASSQWGGEQAQHF
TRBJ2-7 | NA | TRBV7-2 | CASSLGPGESYEQYF
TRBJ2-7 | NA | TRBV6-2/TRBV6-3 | CASSYESGDLGEQYF
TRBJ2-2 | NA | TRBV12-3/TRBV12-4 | CASSLGGLLATGELFF
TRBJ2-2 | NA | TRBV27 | CASSFGAGELFF
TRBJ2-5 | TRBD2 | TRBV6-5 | CASSYVAGVETQYF
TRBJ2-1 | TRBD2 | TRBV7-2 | CASSAGSGSSYNEQFF